The 22 T cell receptor beta chains given below trace back to one sample, sequenced in a study of T cell repertoires in cytomegalovirus infection. TCRdb recomputed calls from the reads with MiXCR, one row per CDR3 protein. This sample has 69,000 or so distinct CDR3 sequences, with more than 25% found just once. For these receptors, no antigen is known. Sequencing used CD8+ T cells from cultured PBMCs, obtained from culture after CMV antigen stimulation. The source is a human donor in good health (CMV status not recorded). Some clones in this sample may be carry-over from other donors' samples.

This clonotype has a count of ten or more. The CDR3 loop is CASSLGTRFSVGEQYF. The CDR3 nucleotides read TGTGCCAGCAGCCTTGGGACTAGATTTTCGGTGGGCGAGCAGTACTTC. This chain uses TRBV7-2 with TRBJ2-7; TRBD2 matches at 8 bases. With V trimmed by 5 bases and J by 6 bases, 15 bases remained unmatched. There are 16 residues in the CDR3. Germline loops: CDR1 SGHTA, CDR2 FQGNSA.

J is TRBJ2-1 and V is TRBV12-3 or TRBV12-4; D may be TRBD1 (6 bases). Trimming removed 2 bases from V and 8 bases from J, with 13 bases in between. CDR3 size: 14 residues. This CDR3 is CASSLRGSRDEQFF. The CDR3 DNA reads as TGTGCCAGCAGTTTAAGGGGGAGCAGGGATGAGCAGTTCTTC.

The sample holds a few counts of this clonotype. This chain uses TRBV4-2 with TRBJ1-1; no clear D. Trimming cost V 0 bases and J 1 base, with 3 bases left between them. The germline gives CDR1 LGHNA, CDR2 YNFKEQ. CDR3 size: 13 residues. CDR3: CASSQDGNTEAFF. The CDR3, as DNA: TGTGCCAGCAGCCAAGACGGGAACACTGAAGCTTTCTTT.

This clonotype occurred a few times. V usage is TRBV19 and J usage is TRBJ1-1; the D is unclear. The CDR3 totals 15 residues. CDR1 and CDR2 from the germline V gene are LNHDA and SQIVND (reference sequence). V was cut by 5 bases and J by 2 bases, with 15 bases left in between. The CDR3 loop is CASSSNPGGNTEAFF. CDR3 DNA sequence: TGTGCCAGTAGTTCAAACCCGGGAGGAAACACTGAAGCTTTCTTT.

This chain links TRBV20-1 with TRBJ2-7; 8 nucleotides match TRBD1. Per the germline V gene, CDR1 is DFQATT and CDR2 is SNEGSKA (reference sequence). V gave up 0 bases and J gave up 1 base; unmatched junction bases: 8. The CDR3 has 16 residues. CDR3 bases: TGCAGTGCTAGAGATCTAGGGGGACAGGAGTCCTACGAGCAGTACTTC. Translating gives CSARDLGGQESYEQYF.

The table lists this clonotype with many counts. V gene TRBV12-3 or TRBV12-4 combines with J gene TRBJ1-5; TRBD1 might be the D (5 bases). Between the trimmed V and J ends, which lost 6 bases and 0 bases, there was a span of 24 bases. The length of the CDR3 is 19 residues. The CDR3, as DNA: TGTGCCAGCAGCGCTATCCGGGACCTGGGGTTTCCTAGCAATCAGCCCCAGCATTTT. Translated: CASSAIRDLGFPSNQPQHF.

This clonotype was detected only a few times. The V and J genes are TRBV6-6 and TRBJ2-5, with D hard to call. The germline V and J ends were trimmed by 0 bases and 2 bases, with 7 bases remaining between them. The CDR3 has 14 residues. The germline gives CDR1 MNHNY, CDR2 SVGAGI (reference sequence). CDR3: CASSYSLRQETQYF. The CDR3 region has the DNA TGTGCCAGCAGTTACTCGTTAAGACAAGAGACCCAGTACTTC.

J is TRBJ1-5 and V is TRBV12-3 or TRBV12-4; a weak D match, TRBD1 (6 bases). With 7 bases removed from V and 2 bases from J, the gap between germline ends came to 18 bases. This CDR3 is 16 amino acids long. CDR3 loop: CASTQGTPRGNQPQHF. In DNA form, the CDR3 reads TGTGCCAGCACCCAGGGGACTCCCCGAGGCAATCAGCCCCAGCATTTT.

Ten or more counts support this clonotype. The chain joins TRBV2 to TRBJ2-1, with TRBD2 matching 8 bases. The CDR3 sequence is 13 residues long. CDR1 is SNHLY and CDR2 is FYNNEI in the germline V gene. V lost 6 bases, J lost 10 bases, and 8 bases stayed unmatched. This CDR3 is CASRSSGSPEQFF. DNA for the CDR3: TGTGCCAGCAGGTCTAGCGGGTCCCCGGAGCAGTTCTTC.

V usage is TRBV7-3 and J usage is TRBJ2-5; 9 bases are shared with TRBD1. Per the germline V gene, CDR1 is SGHTA and CDR2 is FQGTGA. The CDR3 is made up of 15 amino acids. The V and J ends lost 5 bases and 5 bases, in that order; junction bases with no gene match: 9. The CDR3 loop is CASSLTGTGMETQYF. The CDR3 DNA reads TGTGCCAGCAGCCTCACCGGGACAGGGATGGAGACCCAGTACTTC.

This clonotype was observed at least ten times. The V gene is TRBV7-9, the J gene TRBJ2-7; no firm D call. The germline V gene has CDR1 SEHNR and CDR2 FQNEAQ (reference sequence). Trimming cost V 5 bases and J 0 bases, with 5 bases left between them. The CDR3 extends over 12 amino acids. The CDR3 sequence: CASSPNSYEQYF. Written as DNA, the CDR3 is TGTGCCAGCAGCCCCAACTCCTACGAGCAGTACTTC.

The chain employs TRBV6-6 and TRBJ1-6; D remains ambiguous. V lost 11 bases and J 10 bases, leaving 12 bases between the germline ends. Per the germline V gene, CDR1 is MNHNY and CDR2 is SVGAGI (reference sequence). This CDR3 is 11 amino acids long. The CDR3 nucleotides read TGTGCCGGTTCGATTGGCTCACCCCTCCACTTT. Amino acid sequence: CAGSIGSPLHF.

This chain connects TRBV6-1 to TRBJ2-1, with TRBD2 as a possible D gene (5 bases). CDR1 and CDR2 (germline): MNHNS, SASEGT. V was shortened by 8 bases and J by 4 bases, with 24 bases between the two germline ends. CDR3 length equals 17 residues. The CDR3 region has the DNA TGTGCCAGCGTAGAAAGGTTCAGCGGAACCTCTTACAATGAGCAGTTCTTC. Its protein product is CASVERFSGTSYNEQFF.

In its sample, this clonotype was seen many times. V gene TRBV11-2 combines with J gene TRBJ2-7; D may be TRBD2 (5 bases). Germline CDR1 and CDR2: SGHAT and FQNNGV. The CDR3 has 16 residues. Trimming removed 5 bases at V and 1 base at J, with 18 bases between. The CDR3 protein is CASSPWTQSLSYEQYF. The CDR3 DNA reads TGTGCCAGCAGCCCTTGGACTCAGAGCCTATCCTACGAGCAGTACTTC.

The chain carries TRBV7-6 and TRBJ1-1; D call uncertain. The V end was cut by 3 bases, the J end by 8 bases, with 13 bases between. The CDR3 covers 13 residues. CDR1 and CDR2 from the germline V gene are SGHVS and FNYEAQ. DNA of the CDR3: TGTGCCAGCAGCTTTGGTCGGGCCATCGAAGCTTTCTTT. Its translation: CASSFGRAIEAFF.

This clonotype was seen only a few times. This chain links TRBV28 with TRBJ2-7; TRBD1 is a possible D gene (6 bases). Looked up from germline, CDR1 is MDHEN and CDR2 is SYDVKM. The CDR3 is made up of 15 amino acids. V was shortened by 5 bases and J by 1 base, with 15 bases between the two germline ends. CDR3 loop: CASSTHRDLSYEQYF. The CDR3 nucleotides read TGTGCCAGCAGTACCCACAGGGACCTATCCTACGAGCAGTACTTC. Full variable domain (remainder filled in from reference TRBV28 and TRBJ2-7): DVKVTQSSRYLVKRTGEKVFLECVQDMDHENMFWYRQDPGLGLRLIYFSYDVKMKEKGDIPEGYSVSREKKERFSLILESASTNQTSMYLCASSTHRDLSYEQYFGPGTRLTVT.

This chain joins TRBV14 and TRBJ1-1; 9 bases agree with TRBD1. This CDR3 has 17 amino acids. Germline V gene lookup returns CDR1 SGHDN and CDR2 FVKESK. V lost 2 bases to trimming and J lost 3 bases; unmatched junction nucleotides: 10. CDR3 in DNA: TGTGCCAGCAGCCAAAGAATTGGGACAGGGATGGACACTGAAGCTTTCTTT. Residues: CASSQRIGTGMDTEAFF. The full variable domain, its missing parts supplied by reference TRBV14 and TRBJ1-1, is EAGVTQFPSHSVIEKGQTVTLRCDPISGHDNLYWYRRVMGKEIKFLLHFVKESKQDESGMPNNRFLAERTGGTYSTLKVQPAELEDSGVYFCASSQRIGTGMDTEAFFGQGTRLTVV.

The chain recombines TRBV30 with TRBJ2-7, with D hard to call. V was pared by 0 bases and J by 2 bases, with 8 bases between. The CDR3 runs 13 residues. The germline V gene encodes CDR1 GTSNPN and CDR2 SVGIG (reference sequence). The CDR3, as DNA: TGTGCCTGGAGTGTATCTAGTACCTACGAGCAGTACTTC. It yields the protein CAWSVSSTYEQYF. Combining the CDR3 with reference TRBV30 and TRBJ2-7 gives the whole variable domain SQTIHQWPATLVQPVGSPLSLECTVEGTSNPNLYWYRQAAGRGLQLLFYSVGIGQISSEVPQNLSASRPQDRQFILSSKKLLLSDSGFYLCAWSVSSTYEQYFGPGTRLTVT.

The chain uses TRBV29-1 and TRBJ2-3; D gene unclear. Germline V gene lookup returns CDR1 SQVTM and CDR2 ANQGSEA. V dropped 7 bases and J dropped 2 bases, with 10 bases sitting between them. The CDR3 contains 12 residues. This CDR3 reads CSADPSTDTQYF. CDR3 nucleotides: TGCAGCGCCGACCCGTCCACAGATACGCAGTATTTT.

This clonotype appeared once. V gene TRBV6-4 combines with J gene TRBJ2-3, with 10 positions matching TRBD2. Germline lookup yields CDR1 MRHNA and CDR2 SNTAGT. V gave up 3 bases and J gave up 4 bases; unmatched junction bases: 7. This CDR3 is built from 16 residues. This chain's CDR3 is CASSELAGTPPDTQYF. The CDR3 DNA reads as TGTGCCAGCAGTGAACTAGCGGGGACCCCACCAGATACGCAGTATTTT.

The gene calls are TRBV6-5 and TRBJ1-6; D ambiguous. This CDR3 comprises 14 residues. Germline V gene lookup returns CDR1 MNHEY and CDR2 SVGAGI. The V and J ends lost 5 bases and 10 bases respectively, with 15 bases between them. CDR3: CASSTAWGGSPLHF. The CDR3 DNA is TGTGCCAGCAGTACCGCGTGGGGTGGATCACCCCTCCACTTT.

This clonotype turned up a few times. CDR3 DNA: TGTGCCACCAGCAGAGATTGGGGGGACGCTGGGGGCAATCAGCCCCAGCATTTT. It encodes CATSRDWGDAGGNQPQHF. The genes are TRBV15 and TRBJ1-5; D is perhaps TRBD1 (5 bases). CDR1 and CDR2 from the germline V gene are LNHNV and YYDKDF (reference sequence). The CDR3 is 18 residues long. V was trimmed by 0 bases and J by 2 bases, leaving 17 bases between them.